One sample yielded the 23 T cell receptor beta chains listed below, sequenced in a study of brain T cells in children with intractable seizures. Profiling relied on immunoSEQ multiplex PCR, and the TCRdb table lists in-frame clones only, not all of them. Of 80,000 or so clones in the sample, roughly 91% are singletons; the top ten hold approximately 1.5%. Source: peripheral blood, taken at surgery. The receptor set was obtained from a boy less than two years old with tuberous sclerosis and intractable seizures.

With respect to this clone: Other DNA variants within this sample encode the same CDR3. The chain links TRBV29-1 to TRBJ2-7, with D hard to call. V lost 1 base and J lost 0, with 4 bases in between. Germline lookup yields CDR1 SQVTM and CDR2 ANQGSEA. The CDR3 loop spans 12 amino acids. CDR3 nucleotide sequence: TGCAGCGTTGAAGCTAACTCCTACGAGCAGTACTTC. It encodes CSVEANSYEQYF.

The CDR3 sequence is CSVAGREGTDTQYF. The DNA for the CDR3 is TGCAGCGTTGCAGGGCGGGAGGGCACAGATACGCAGTATTTT. The chain combines TRBV29-1 with TRBJ2-3, with TRBD2 identical over 8 bases. Per germline, CDR1 SQVTM and CDR2 ANQGSEA. The CDR3 runs to 14 residues. V was pared by 4 bases and J by 1 base, with 4 bases of the junction left unmatched.

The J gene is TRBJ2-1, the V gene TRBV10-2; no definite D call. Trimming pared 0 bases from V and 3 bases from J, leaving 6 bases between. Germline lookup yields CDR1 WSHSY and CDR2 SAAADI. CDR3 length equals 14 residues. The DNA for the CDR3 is TGCGCCAGCAGTGAGTCTATGGACTACAATGAGCAGTTCTTC. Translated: CASSESMDYNEQFF.

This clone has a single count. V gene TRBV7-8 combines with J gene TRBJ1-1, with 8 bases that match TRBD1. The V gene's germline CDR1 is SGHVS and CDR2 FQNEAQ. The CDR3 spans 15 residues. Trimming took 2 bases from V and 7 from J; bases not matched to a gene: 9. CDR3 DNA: TGTGCCAGCAGCTTATTCCAGGGGGCGCGGAGTGAAGCTTTCTTT. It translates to CASSLFQGARSEAFF.

DNA of the CDR3: TGTGCCAGCAGCCAAGATGTGGCGGGGGGCTTAGTTAGCTCCTACAATGAGCAGTTCTTC. Translating gives CASSQDVAGGLVSSYNEQFF. The rearrangement joins TRBV3-1 (or the pseudogene TRBV3-2) to TRBJ2-1; 8 bases line up with TRBD2. V lost 0 bases to trimming and J lost 0 bases; unmatched junction nucleotides: 13. The germline CDR1 and CDR2 sequences are LGHDT and YNNKEL (reference sequence). This CDR3 is 20 amino acids long.

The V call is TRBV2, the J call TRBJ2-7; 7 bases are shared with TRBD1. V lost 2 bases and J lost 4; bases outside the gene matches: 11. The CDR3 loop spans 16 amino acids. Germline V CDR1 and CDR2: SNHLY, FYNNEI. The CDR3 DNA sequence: TGTGCCAGCAGTGAATCCCCGGGACAGAACTTTTACGAGCAGTACTTC. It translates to CASSESPGQNFYEQYF.

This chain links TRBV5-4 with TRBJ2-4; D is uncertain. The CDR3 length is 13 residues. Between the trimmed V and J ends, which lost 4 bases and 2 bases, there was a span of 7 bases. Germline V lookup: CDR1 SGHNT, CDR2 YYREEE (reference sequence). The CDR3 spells CASSMSTKNIQYF. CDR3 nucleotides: TGTGCCAGCAGCATGAGCACCAAAAACATTCAGTACTTC.

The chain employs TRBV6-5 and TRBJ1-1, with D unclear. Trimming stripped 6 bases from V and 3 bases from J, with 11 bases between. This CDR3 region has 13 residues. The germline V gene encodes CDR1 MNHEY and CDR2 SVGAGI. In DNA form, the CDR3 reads TGTGCCAGCAGGGGGTACAGTTACACTGAAGCTTTCTTT. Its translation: CASRGYSYTEAFF.

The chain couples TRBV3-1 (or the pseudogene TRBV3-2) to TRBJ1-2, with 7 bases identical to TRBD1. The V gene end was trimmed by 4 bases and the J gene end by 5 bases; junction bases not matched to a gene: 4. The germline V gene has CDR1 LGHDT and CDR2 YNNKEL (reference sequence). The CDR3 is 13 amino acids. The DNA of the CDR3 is TGTGCCAGCAGCCCTGGGACAGCTTATGGCTACACCTTC. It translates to CASSPGTAYGYTF.

The CDR3 coding sequence is TGTGCCAGCACCCTAGGGGCAGGGGGCGCGAATGCAGCGCAGCCCCAGCATTTT. It is translated as CASTLGAGGANAAQPQHF. The chain combines TRBV28 with TRBJ1-5; TRBD1 matches at 8 bases. CDR1 is MDHEN and CDR2 is SYDVKM in the germline V gene. Trimming removed 7 bases from V and 7 bases from J; junction bases left unmatched: 21. CDR3 size: 18 residues. The full variable domain, with the rest looked up from reference TRBV28 and TRBJ1-5, is DVKVTQSSRYLVKRTGEKVFLECVQDMDHENMFWYRQDPGLGLRLIYFSYDVKMKEKGDIPEGYSVSREKKERFSLILESASTNQTSMYLCASTLGAGGANAAQPQHFGDGTRLSIL.

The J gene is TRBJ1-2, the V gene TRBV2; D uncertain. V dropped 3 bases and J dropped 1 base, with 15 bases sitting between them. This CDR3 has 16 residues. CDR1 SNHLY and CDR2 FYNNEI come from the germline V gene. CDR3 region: CASSEEWLGFNYGYTF. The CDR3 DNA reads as TGTGCCAGCAGTGAGGAATGGTTGGGGTTTAACTATGGCTACACCTTC.

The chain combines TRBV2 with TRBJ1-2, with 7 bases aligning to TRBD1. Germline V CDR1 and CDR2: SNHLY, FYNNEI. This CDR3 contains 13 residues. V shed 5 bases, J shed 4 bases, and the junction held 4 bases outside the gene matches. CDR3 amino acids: CASSRQGSYGYTF. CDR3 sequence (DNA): TGTGCCAGCAGTCGACAGGGAAGCTATGGCTACACCTTC. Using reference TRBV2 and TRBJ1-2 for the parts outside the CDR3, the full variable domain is EPEVTQTPSHQVTQMGQEVILRCVPISNHLYFYWYRQILGQKVEFLVSFYNNEISEKSEIFDDQFSVERPDGSNFTLKIRSTKLEDSAMYFCASSRQGSYGYTFGSGTRLTVV.

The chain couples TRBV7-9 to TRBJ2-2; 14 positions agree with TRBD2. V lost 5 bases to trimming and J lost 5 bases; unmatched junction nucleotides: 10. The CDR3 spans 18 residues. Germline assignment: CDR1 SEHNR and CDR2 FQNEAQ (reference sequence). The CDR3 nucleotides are TGTGCCAGCAGCGGTGCCGGGACTAGCGGGAGTGGGACCGGGGAGCTGTTTTTT. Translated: CASSGAGTSGSGTGELFF. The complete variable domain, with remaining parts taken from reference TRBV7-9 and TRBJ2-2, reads DTGVSQNPRHKITKRGQNVTFRCDPISEHNRLYWYRQTLGQGPEFLTYFQNEAQLEKSRLLSDRFSAERPKGSFSTLEIQRTEQGDSAMYLCASSGAGTSGSGTGELFFGEGSRLTVL.

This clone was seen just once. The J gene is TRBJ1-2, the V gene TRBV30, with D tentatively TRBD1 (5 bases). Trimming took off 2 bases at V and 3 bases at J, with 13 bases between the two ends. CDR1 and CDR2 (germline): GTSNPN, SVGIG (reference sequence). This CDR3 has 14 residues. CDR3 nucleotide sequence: TGTGCCTGGAGTCCAGCCGGGACCGACTATGGCTACACCTTC. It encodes CAWSPAGTDYGYTF.

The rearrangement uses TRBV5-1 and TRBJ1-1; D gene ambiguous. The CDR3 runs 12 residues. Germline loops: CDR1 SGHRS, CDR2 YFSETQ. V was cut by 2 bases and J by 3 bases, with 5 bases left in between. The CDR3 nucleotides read TGCGCCAGCAGCTTTGAGCACACTGAAGCTTTCTTT. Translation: CASSFEHTEAFF.

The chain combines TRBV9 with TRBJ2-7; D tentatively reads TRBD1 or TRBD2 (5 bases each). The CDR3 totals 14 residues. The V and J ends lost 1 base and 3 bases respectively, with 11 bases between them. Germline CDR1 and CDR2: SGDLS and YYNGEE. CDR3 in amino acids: CASSVTRDGYEQYF. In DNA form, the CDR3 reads TGTGCCAGCAGCGTAACACGGGACGGCTACGAGCAGTACTTC.

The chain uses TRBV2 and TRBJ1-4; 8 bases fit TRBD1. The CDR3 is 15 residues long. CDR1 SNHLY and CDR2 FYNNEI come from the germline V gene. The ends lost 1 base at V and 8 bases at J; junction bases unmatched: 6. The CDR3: CASSEGLTGGEKLFF. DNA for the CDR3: TGTGCCAGCAGTGAAGGTCTCACAGGGGGAGAAAAACTGTTTTTT.

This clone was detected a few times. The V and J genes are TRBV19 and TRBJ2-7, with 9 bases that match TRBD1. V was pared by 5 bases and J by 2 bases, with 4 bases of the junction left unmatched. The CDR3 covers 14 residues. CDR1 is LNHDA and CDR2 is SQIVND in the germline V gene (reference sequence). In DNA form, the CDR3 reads TGTGCCAGTAGTGAGGACAGGGGAACCTACGAGCAGTACTTC. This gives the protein CASSEDRGTYEQYF. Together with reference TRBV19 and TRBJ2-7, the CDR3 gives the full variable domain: DGGITQSPKYLFRKEGQNVTLSCEQNLNHDAMYWYRQDPGQGLRLIYYSQIVNDFQKGDIAEGYSVSREKKESFPLTVTSAQKNPTAFYLCASSEDRGTYEQYFGPGTRLTVT.

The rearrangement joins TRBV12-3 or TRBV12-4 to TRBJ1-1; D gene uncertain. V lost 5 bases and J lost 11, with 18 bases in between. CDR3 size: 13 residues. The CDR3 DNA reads TGTGCCAGCAGTCATACAAGGGCGGTAAGGGCTTTCTTT. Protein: CASSHTRAVRAFF.

CDR3 DNA sequence: TGCGCCAGCAGCTCGACTAGCGGGGCCCACGAGCAGTACTTC. Translation: CASSSTSGAHEQYF. J is TRBJ2-7 and V is TRBV5-1; TRBD2 matches 11 bases. Germline CDR1 and CDR2: SGHRS and YFSETQ. CDR3 length: 14 amino acids. With 3 bases clipped from V and 5 bases from J, the junction kept 4 bases outside the gene matches.

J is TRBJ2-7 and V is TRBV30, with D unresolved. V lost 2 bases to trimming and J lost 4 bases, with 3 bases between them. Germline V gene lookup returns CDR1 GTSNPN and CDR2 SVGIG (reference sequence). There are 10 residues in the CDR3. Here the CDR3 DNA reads TGTGCCTGGAGTAGTTACGAGCAGTACTTC. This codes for CAWSSYEQYF.

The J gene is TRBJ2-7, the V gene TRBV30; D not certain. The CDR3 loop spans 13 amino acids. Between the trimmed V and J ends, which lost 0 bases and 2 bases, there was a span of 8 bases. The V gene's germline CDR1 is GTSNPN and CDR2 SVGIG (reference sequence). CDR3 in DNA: TGTGCCTGGAGTGTAGCTCTAGCCTACGAGCAGTACTTC. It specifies CAWSVALAYEQYF. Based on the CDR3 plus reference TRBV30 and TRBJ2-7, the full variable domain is SQTIHQWPATLVQPVGSPLSLECTVEGTSNPNLYWYRQAAGRGLQLLFYSVGIGQISSEVPQNLSASRPQDRQFILSSKKLLLSDSGFYLCAWSVALAYEQYFGPGTRLTVT.

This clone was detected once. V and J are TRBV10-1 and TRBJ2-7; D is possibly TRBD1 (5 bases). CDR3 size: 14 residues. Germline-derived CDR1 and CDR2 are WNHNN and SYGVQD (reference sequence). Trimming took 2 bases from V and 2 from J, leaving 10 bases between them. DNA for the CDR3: TGCGCCAGCAGTGAGACAAAGGGGCCCTACGAGCAGTACTTC. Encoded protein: CASSETKGPYEQYF.